This TCR beta chain was retrieved from a study of CD8+ T cells in alopecia areata. Study summary: Treated patients were given oral tofacitinib, which was dosed at 5 to 10 mg twice daily.

The investigators collected lesional scalp punch biopsies and peripheral blood from alopecia areata patients. As for this clone: Its antigen is still unknown.

The germline gives CDR1 SGHRS, CDR2 YFSETQ. After removal of 2 bases from V and 6 bases from J, the junction contained 7 bases not matched to a gene. The CDR3 consists of 14 residues. Sequencing used cDNA as its template, made by extracting RNA and reverse transcribing it. TCRdb keeps only in-frame clones here, not all; method: immunoSEQ multiplex PCR. Here the sample spans 140,000 to 150,000 clones, around 58% being singletons. General study results and limits: Elevated clonality characterized lesional scalp relative to normal scalp, particularly in alopecia totalis/universalis.

The origin of this receptor is a human donor with alopecia areata. The gene calls are TRBV5-1 and TRBJ2-5; 7 bases fit TRBD1. Sample: CD4+ T cells sorted from blood, taken at week 0. In DNA, the CDR3 is TGCGCCAGCAGCTTAGGGACAGTCCAGAAGACCCAGTACTTC. This codes for CASSLGTVQKTQYF. The full variable domain, in which reference TRBV5-1 and TRBJ2-5 provide the parts outside the CDR3, is KAGVTQTPRYLIKTRGQQVTLSCSPISGHRSVSWYQQTPGQGLQFLFEYFSETQRNKGNFPGRFSGRQFSNSRSEMNVSTLELGDSALYLCASSLGTVQKTQYFGPGTRLLVL.